This T cell receptor beta chain was recorded in a study of post-analysis software for immune sequencing data (dated by TCRdb to between 2015 and 2016). Background on the whole study: Relapsing-remitting, secondary progressive and progressive-relapsing multiple sclerosis were recorded as disease courses, and subtype annotation was lacking for some patients. Patient repertoires were compared against roughly 12 previously published healthy control repertoires from donors aged roughly 6 to 26 years. A subset of samples was prepared in parallel using single-end sample barcoding, then pooled and co-amplified after Illumina adapter ligation.

V drops 0 bases and J drops 4 bases, leaving 13 bases in between. Taken from the germline V gene, the CDR1 and CDR2 loops are SGHTA and FQGTGA. The CDR3 covers 16 residues, taking in both the cysteine and the phenylalanine. The read is trimmed to its CDR3 DNA, 48 bases read in frame from base 1. Paper-wide results and their limitations: A handful of TRBV segments, including TRBV5-6, TRBV5-1 and TRBV20-1, were significantly more frequent in patients than controls. The control group was slightly older than the multiple sclerosis patient group. When samples were clustered directly using the F measure, samples prepared in the same batch co-clustered strongly, which prompted a batch-effect correction. Compared with controls, multiple sclerosis patients had significantly lower normalized Chao1 diversity, a finding suggesting substantial peripheral T-cell clonal expansion.

TCR beta repertoires were profiled from peripheral blood of 10 to 15 young patients with multiple sclerosis to demonstrate the VDJtools post-analysis software. The patients with multiple sclerosis were children and adolescents between 6 and 15 years of age. Library generation was performed with PCR. Sequenced using an Illumina HiSeq 2500. To reduce PCR and sequencing biases, unique molecular identifiers were incorporated into the TCR beta cDNA libraries. Per 1 to 10 million input T cells, approximately 500,000 cDNA molecules were obtained, such that each molecule approximated one T cell. Patient libraries were prepared and sequenced with the same protocol used for the earlier healthy control dataset. Within a given batch, samples were prepared together, multiplexed and sequenced on the same HiSeq lane. In the source study's methods: MIGEC handled the raw barcoded reads, throwing out single-read molecular identifier groups before consensus assembly and CDR3 extraction. VDJtools was used for post-analysis of the clonotype tables, with diversity normalized by down-sampling every dataset to the smallest sample size. To correct batch-related cross-sample contamination, repertoire overlap clustering matched CDR3 amino acid sequences but not nucleotide sequences. TCRdb trimmed public reads at Q25 via fastp, called clones via MiXCR and kept in-frame beta chains. Every entry covers one CDR3 protein and lists the most common genes and DNA from its rows. TCRdb's processing, not the study's, gives the V and J calls here. The sample records under 900,000 distinct CDR3 sequences, about 57% of which are singletons. The top ten hold 4.6% of the sample.

This clonotype was seen a handful of times. Its target antigen remains unknown. Qualities for individual bases were not recorded, and no much larger clone is one base off. The TCR sequence derives from a girl aged 5 to 17 with multiple sclerosis. The source material was blood. This receptor chain uses TRBV7-3 and TRBJ2-1; the D region may be TRBD1 or TRBD2, each matching 5 bases equally. Here the CDR3 is given as CASSLTPGTEYNEQFF. The DNA sequence follows: TGTGCCAGCAGCTTAACTCCCGGGACGGAGTACAATGAGCAGTTCTTC.